The 8 T cell receptor beta chains below were found in one sample sequenced in a study of T cells in localized non-small cell lung cancer. Some clones are missing from TCRdb's copy, which holds only in-frame ones; the method was immunoSEQ multiplex PCR. The sample holds some 41,000 clones, around 83% seen once. The sequencing here drew on PBMCs, taken before any cancer treatment. Every receptor here comes from a man aged 40-75 years with stage II lung adenocarcinoma.

The chain employs TRBV5-5 and TRBJ2-3; possibly TRBD2 for D (6 bases). The CDR3 contains 16 residues. Trimming stripped 0 bases from V and 2 bases from J, with 13 bases between. Germline V CDR1 and CDR2: SGHKS, YYEKEE (reference sequence). CDR3 residues: CASSLGGSGFTDTQYF. CDR3 sequence (DNA): TGTGCCAGCAGCTTGGGCGGTAGCGGTTTCACAGATACGCAGTATTTT.

This chain connects TRBV6-1 to TRBJ1-3, with 8 bases matching TRBD1. Losses at the gene ends were 6 bases for V and 2 bases for J; bases not matched to a gene: 6. This CDR3 has 15 residues. The germline V gene encodes CDR1 MNHNS and CDR2 SASEGT. The CDR3 here is CASRDRVTAGNTIYF. CDR3 DNA sequence: TGTGCCAGCAGGGACAGGGTAACGGCTGGAAACACCATATATTTT.

The CDR3 loop reads CASSLLGLGNTIYF. Here the CDR3 DNA reads TGTGCCAGCAGTTTACTTGGGCTTGGAAACACCATATATTTT. This chain uses TRBV28 with TRBJ1-3, with D unclear. V was trimmed by 2 bases and J by 3 bases, leaving 8 bases between them. Germline CDR1 is MDHEN and CDR2 is SYDVKM. This CDR3 region has 14 residues.

J is TRBJ1-5 and V is TRBV7-8; TRBD1 aligns across 7 bases. The CDR3 covers 16 residues. V shed 3 bases and J 0 bases; nucleotides not matched to a gene: 5. Looked up from germline, CDR1 is SGHVS and CDR2 is FQNEAQ. CDR3 in amino acids: CASSLIGQVSNQPQHF. In DNA, the CDR3 is TGTGCCAGCAGCTTGATCGGACAGGTTAGCAATCAGCCCCAGCATTTT. Filled out from reference TRBV7-8 and TRBJ1-5, the complete variable domain reads GAGVSQSPRYKVAKRGQDVALRCDPISGHVSLFWYQQALGQGPEFLTYFQNEAQLDKSGLPSDRFFAERPEGSVSTLKIQRTQQEDSAVYLCASSLIGQVSNQPQHFGDGTRLSIL.

The chain links TRBV6-1 to TRBJ2-7; no firm D call. With 2 bases removed from V and 2 bases from J, the gap between germline ends came to 1 base. Per germline, CDR1 MNHNS and CDR2 SASEGT. The CDR3 length is 11 residues. CDR3 nucleotide sequence: TGTGCCAGCAGTGAAACCTACGAGCAGTACTTC. The encoded protein is CASSETYEQYF.

This rearrangement joins TRBV6-1 to TRBJ2-7; 7 nucleotides align to TRBD1. Germline lookup yields CDR1 MNHNS and CDR2 SASEGT. The CDR3 has 14 amino acids. The junction had 8 bases not matched to a gene; V was cut back by 6 bases and J by 3 bases. The CDR3 nucleotides read TGTGCCAGCAGCCTGACAGGGAGAGGCTACGAGCAGTACTTC. Residues: CASSLTGRGYEQYF.

Only a few counts were recorded for this clone. The rearrangement joins TRBV7-9 to TRBJ2-7; no clear D. V was shortened by 1 base and J by 1 base, with 2 bases between the two germline ends. Germline V CDR1 and CDR2: SEHNR, FQNEAQ (reference sequence). This CDR3 contains 12 residues. CDR3 bases: TGTGCCAGCAGCTTAGTGTCCTACGAGCAGTACTTC. It is translated as CASSLVSYEQYF.

The chain joins TRBV7-8 to TRBJ2-1; no firm D call. Trimming removed 0 bases at V and 0 bases at J, with 6 bases between. CDR1 SGHVS and CDR2 FQNEAQ come from the germline V gene. The CDR3 covers 15 residues. The CDR3 region has the DNA TGTGCCAGCAGCTTAGCGGGAAACTCCTACAATGAGCAGTTCTTC. It translates to CASSLAGNSYNEQFF.